The clone carrying this TCR beta chain was recorded at least ten times. Its antigen is not known. MiXCR was run by TCRdb on the 5' RACE reads, yielding one entry per CDR3 protein. The sample holds about 200,000 distinct CDR3 sequences, around 13% seen once. The sample is drawn from a study of CD8 T cells in ankylosing spondylitis. Study results and limitations: Reportedly, significant enrichment of disease-linked clones occurred in matched ankylosing spondylitis synovial fluid.

V dropped 0 bases and J dropped 6 bases, with 12 bases sitting between them. CDR1 and CDR2 from the germline V gene are LGHNA and YNFKEQ. This CDR3 has 15 residues. The sequencing input was blood, either unsorted or a sorted T cell fraction (not recorded which). The clonotype was recovered from a male donor with ankylosing spondylitis or in good health (not recorded which). V usage is TRBV4-2 and J usage is TRBJ2-1; either TRBD1 or TRBD2 may fit D (5 bases each). CDR3: CASSQDPIGGNEQFF. For the CDR3, the DNA is TGTGCCAGCAGCCAAGATCCAATTGGGGGCAATGAGCAGTTCTTC.